This note documents a single T cell receptor beta chain sequence. Its antigen is unidentified. The PCR ran on 60 Vbeta and 13 Jbeta primers. Assay: immunoSEQ multiplex PCR; the TCRdb copy retains only in-frame clones and omits some. The sample lists some 130,000 clones, over 75% occurring once. The data stem from a study of cytomegalovirus exposure and HLA in healthy donors. Whole-study results and caveats: HLA-A and HLA-B allele assignments for most subjects were reportedly predicted accurately using TCR beta sequences.

V was trimmed by 3 bases and J by 3 bases, leaving 5 bases between them. Germline CDR1 and CDR2: SGDLS and YYNGEE. The CDR3 totals 12 residues. This TCR came from a middle-aged woman in good health and CMV-seropositive. Input material: PBMCs. This chain joins TRBV9 and TRBJ2-3, with D unclear. CDR3 coding DNA: TGTGCCAGCAGCGCGCAGACAGATACGCAGTATTTT. Amino acid sequence: CASSAQTDTQYF.